In this sample, the clone carrying this TCR beta chain turned up a few times. This sample is part of a study of T cells after yellow fever vaccination. MiXCR was run by TCRdb on the 5' RACE reads, yielding one entry per CDR3 protein. Here the sample spans 200,000 to 300,000 distinct CDR3 sequences, 10% to 15% being singletons. V lost 4 bases, J lost 2 bases, and 5 bases stayed unmatched. Looked up from germline, CDR1 is LNHNV and CDR2 is YYDKDF (reference sequence). This CDR3 contains 15 residues. The chain employs TRBV15 and TRBJ2-7; TRBD2 agrees at 10 bases. The origin of this receptor is a young man who received the YFV17D yellow fever vaccine. The material sequenced was CD4+ T cells sorted from PBMCs, taken 45 days after the yellow fever booster vaccination. The CDR3 coding sequence is TGTGCCACCAGCACCGTAGCGGGAGGAACCTACGAGCAGTACTTC. Its protein product is CATSTVAGGTYEQYF.